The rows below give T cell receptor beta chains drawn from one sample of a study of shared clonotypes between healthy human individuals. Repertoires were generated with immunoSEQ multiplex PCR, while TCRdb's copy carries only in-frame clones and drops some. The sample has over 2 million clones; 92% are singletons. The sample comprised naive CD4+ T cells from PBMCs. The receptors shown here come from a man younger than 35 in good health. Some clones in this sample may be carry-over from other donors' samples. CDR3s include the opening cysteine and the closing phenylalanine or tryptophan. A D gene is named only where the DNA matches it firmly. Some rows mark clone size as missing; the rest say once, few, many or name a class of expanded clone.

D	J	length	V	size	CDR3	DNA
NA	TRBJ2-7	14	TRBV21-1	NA	CASSSTGGAGEQYF	TGTGCCAGCAGTTCGACAGGAGGAGCCGGGGAGCAGTACTTC
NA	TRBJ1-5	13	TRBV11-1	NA	CASSLLAGQPQHF	TGTGCCAGCAGCTTATTGGCCGGGCAGCCCCAGCATTTT
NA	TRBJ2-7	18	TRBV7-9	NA	CASSFGVSKGDPLCEQYF	TGTGCCAGCAGCTTCGGAGTTAGTAAGGGGGACCCTCTCTGCGAGCAGTACTTC
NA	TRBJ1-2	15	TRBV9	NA	CASSPSTGIGYGYTF	TGTGCCAGCAGCCCCAGCACAGGGATCGGCTATGGCTACACCTTC
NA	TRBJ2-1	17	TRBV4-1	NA	CASSHLVGRSTYNEQFF	TGCGCCAGCAGCCATCTCGTGGGGCGGAGTACCTACAATGAGCAGTTCTTC
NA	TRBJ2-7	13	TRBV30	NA	CAWSAGGSYEQYF	TGTGCCTGGAGTGCCGGGGGTTCCTACGAGCAGTACTTC
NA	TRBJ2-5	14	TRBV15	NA	CATSTGLVWETQYF	TGTGCCACCAGCACCGGTCTGGTGTGGGAGACCCAGTACTTC
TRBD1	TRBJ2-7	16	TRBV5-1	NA	CASSLTRDSYHYEQYF	TGCGCCAGCAGCTTAACACGGGACAGCTACCACTACGAGCAGTACTTC
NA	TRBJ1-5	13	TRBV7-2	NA	CASSLSRYLPQHF	TGTGCCAGCAGCTTATCCAGATATCTCCCCCAGCATTTT
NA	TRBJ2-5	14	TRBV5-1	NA	CASSLVAGMETQYF	TGCGCCAGCAGCTTGGTGGCGGGTATGGAGACCCAGTACTTC
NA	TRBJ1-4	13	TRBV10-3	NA	CAISEGTVEKLFF	TGTGCCATCAGTGAAGGGACGGTCGAAAAACTGTTTTTT
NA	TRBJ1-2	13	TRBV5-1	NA	CASSPTANYGYTF	TGCGCCAGCAGCCCGACGGCGAACTATGGCTACACCTTC
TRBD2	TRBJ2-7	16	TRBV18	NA	CASSPMTSGSSGEQYF	TGTGCCAGCTCACCGATGACTAGCGGGAGCTCAGGGGAGCAGTACTTC
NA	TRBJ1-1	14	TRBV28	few	CASSGPGGVTEAFF	TGTGCCAGCAGCGGACCCGGGGGGGTCACTGAAGCTTTCTTT
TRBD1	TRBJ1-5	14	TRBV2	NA	CASTGDSKNQPQHF	TGTGCCAGCACCGGGGACAGTAAAAATCAGCCCCAGCATTTT
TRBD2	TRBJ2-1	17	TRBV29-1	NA	CSVRGLAGMSSYNEQFF	TGCAGCGTTCGGGGACTAGCGGGGATGAGCTCCTACAATGAGCAGTTCTTC
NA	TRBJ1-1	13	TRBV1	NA	CTSSGGISREAFF	TGCACCAGCTCCGGGGGAATTAGTCGGGAAGCTTTCTTT
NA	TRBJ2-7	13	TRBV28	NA	CASRLGTAFEQYF	TGTGCCAGCAGACTCGGTACGGCGTTTGAGCAGTACTTC
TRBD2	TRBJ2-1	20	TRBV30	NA	CAWSRSSGITLSYSYNEQFF	TGTGCCTGGAGTAGATCTAGCGGGATCACCTTATCATACTCCTACAATGAGCAGTTCTTC
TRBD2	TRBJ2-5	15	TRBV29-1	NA	CSVARLAGVGETQYF	TGCAGCGTGGCCAGACTAGCGGGAGTGGGGGAGACCCAGTACTTC